What follows is one TCR beta chain and its context. Its antigen is unidentified. This sample was included in a study of somatic mutations in cytotoxic T cells in rheumatoid arthritis. In the study overall: The authors flow-sorted some V beta antibody-stained T-cell populations at nearly 100% purity, including V beta1+ cells that they sequenced for TCRB. Findings of the study overall: The study found that the largest CD8+ clone exceeded 20% of CD8+ cells in about an eighth of the 65 patients. Relative to age-matched healthy controls, rheumatoid arthritis patients did not differ significantly in CD8+ T-cell clonality.

Positive magnetic bead selection isolated CD4+ and CD8+ cells, and flow cytometry checked purity. The protocol was immunoSEQ multiplex PCR, while the TCRdb copy is restricted to in-frame clones and leaves out a portion. This repertoire shows some 16,000 clones, 80% found once; its top ten account for approximately 9.3%. This receptor was obtained from an adult with rheumatoid arthritis. The sample was CD8+ T cells sorted from blood.

The chain's CDR3 is CASSFRQGTAAGVQFF. DNA of the CDR3: TGTGCCAGCAGCTTCAGACAAGGGACGGCAGCCGGTGTGCAGTTCTTC. The chain carries TRBV11-2 and TRBJ2-1; possibly TRBD1 or TRBD2 for D (5 bases each). V shed 3 bases and J shed 12 bases, with 24 bases lying between them. The germline gives CDR1 SGHAT, CDR2 FQNNGV. The CDR3 loop spans 16 amino acids.